The 27 T cell receptor beta chains given below trace back to one sample, sequenced in a study of Graves' ophthalmopathy and Graves' hyperthyroidism. Amplifying from RNA transcripts, the study obtained TCR beta CDR3 regions. An opening RT-PCR round employed HTBI primers and preceded a second-round multiplex PCR. In TCRdb, the multiplex PCR reads were re-called with MiXCR into one record per CDR3 protein. The sample has under 400,000 distinct CDR3 sequences; roughly 16% are singletons. The sequenced material came from peripheral blood. All receptors come from an adult man with Graves' ophthalmopathy.

To note about this clonotype: The junction and the germline gene differ at one end; a read error may be behind it. The rearrangement links TRBV7-2 to TRBJ1-2; no clear D. Germline V lookup: CDR1 SGHTA, CDR2 FQGNSA. This CDR3 region has 14 residues. CDR3 in DNA: TGTGCCAGCAGCGTCGACGCCACTAACTATGTCTACACCTTC. Residues: CASSVDATNYVYTF. Full variable domain (outside the CDR3, taken from reference TRBV7-2 and TRBJ1-2): GAGVSQSPSNKVTEKGKDVELRCDPISGHTALYWYRQSLGQGLEFLIYFQGNSAPDKSGLPSDRFSAERTGGSVSTLTIQRTQQEDSAVYLCASSVDATNYVYTFGSGTRLTVV.

This clonotype came up many times. The chain has TRBV10-3 and TRBJ2-5; TRBD2 agrees at 8 bases. V shed 0 bases, J shed 3 bases, and the junction held 6 bases outside the gene matches. The V gene's germline CDR1 is ENHRY and CDR2 SYGVKD. This CDR3 is built from 16 residues. The CDR3 region has the DNA TGTGCCATCAGTGAGTCAGGCGGGGGGACCGAAGAGACCCAGTACTTC. Protein: CAISESGGGTEETQYF.

The table lists this clonotype with many counts. The chain employs TRBV6-5 and TRBJ1-2, with a possible D match to TRBD1 (6 bases). Trimming shortened V by 6 bases and J by 6 bases, and 14 bases separated the two germline ends. The length of the CDR3 is 13 residues. Germline values: CDR1 MNHEY, CDR2 SVGAGI. CDR3 residues: CASRTGSRDGYTF. The CDR3 region has the DNA TGTGCCAGCAGGACAGGTTCTAGGGATGGCTACACCTTC.

This clonotype was found many times. CDR3 bases: TGTGCCAGCTCATCGGGTGCCAGGGGGGCCAATCAGCCCCAGCATTTT. As protein: CASSSGARGANQPQHF. The chain is built from TRBV18 and TRBJ1-5; 7 positions agree with TRBD1. V shed 5 bases, J shed 3 bases, and the junction held 10 bases outside the gene matches. There are 16 residues in the CDR3. Germline CDR1 KGHSH, CDR2 LQKENI.

There are many counts of this clonotype. A read error may explain this, as a much larger clone is one base away. J is TRBJ2-5 and V is TRBV11-1; 7 positions match TRBD1. Germline CDR1 and CDR2: SGHAT and FQDESV (reference sequence). The CDR3 loop spans 16 amino acids. CDR3 bases: TGTGCCAGCAGCTTCGGGACAGTACGAATCCAAGGGACCCAGTACTTC. It encodes CASSFGTVRIQGTQYF. Looking up the rest from reference TRBV11-1 and TRBJ2-5 gives the full variable domain: EAEVAQSPRYKITEKSQAVAFWCDPISGHATLYWYRQILGQGPELLVQFQDESVVDDSQLPKDRFSAERLKGVDSTLKIQPAELGDSAMYLCASSFGTVRIQGTQYFGPGTRLLVL.

The CDR3 sequence: CASSLGLSVGEQYF. CDR3 sequence (DNA): TGTGCCAGCAGTTTAGGGCTGTCGGTTGGGGAGCAGTACTTC. The rearrangement joins TRBV12-3 or TRBV12-4 to TRBJ2-7, with D hard to call. V was shortened by 1 base and J by 7 bases, with 14 bases between the two germline ends. This CDR3 has 14 amino acids.

This clonotype was seen many times. CDR3 in DNA: TGTGCCAGCAGCTTAGGGACAGGGGCGAACGCTCTTGGCTACACCTTC. Its protein product is CASSLGTGANALGYTF. This chain uses TRBV11-2 with TRBJ1-2; 9 positions match TRBD1. V dropped 1 base and J dropped 7; count of bases not matched to a gene: 10. The length of the CDR3 is 16 residues. Germline V gene data show CDR1 as SGHAT and CDR2 as FQNNGV.

The sample holds many counts of this clonotype. This chain links TRBV7-9 with TRBJ1-3; D is unclear. CDR1 and CDR2 (germline): SEHNR, FQNEAQ (reference sequence). The CDR3 length is 13 residues. With 2 bases removed from V and 4 bases from J, the gap between germline ends came to 6 bases. Written as DNA, the CDR3 is TGTGCCAGCAGCTTATCTCTAGGAAACACCATATATTTT. Residues: CASSLSLGNTIYF.

Ten or more counts support this clonotype. The rearrangement uses TRBV6-2 or TRBV6-3 and TRBJ1-2; D is unresolved. The V gene's germline CDR1 is MNHEY and CDR2 SVGEGT. V lost 5 bases and J lost 6, with 16 bases in between. The length of the CDR3 is 14 residues. Here the CDR3 reads CASSRFEGVHGYTF. In nucleotides, the CDR3 is TGTGCCAGCAGTCGTTTCGAGGGAGTCCATGGCTACACCTTC.

This clonotype was detected ten times or more. The V and J genes are TRBV30 and TRBJ1-5, with TRBD1 as a possible D gene (6 bases). Germline values: CDR1 GTSNPN, CDR2 SVGIG (reference sequence). Trimming pared 4 bases from V and 2 bases from J, leaving 15 bases between. The CDR3 runs to 15 residues. CDR3 sequence: CAWTGGARGNQPQHF. CDR3 in DNA: TGTGCCTGGACGGGGGGGGCGCGGGGCAATCAGCCCCAGCATTTT.

This clonotype was counted ten times or more. The gene calls are TRBV11-1 and TRBJ1-1; D not certain. The CDR3 has 16 residues. Trimming removed 6 bases at V and 2 bases at J, with 19 bases between. Germline V CDR1 and CDR2: SGHAT, FQDESV (reference sequence). CDR3 in amino acids: CASSKSLAIGNTEAFF. The CDR3 region has the DNA TGTGCCAGCAGTAAAAGTCTAGCCATCGGCAACACTGAAGCTTTCTTT.

This chain joins TRBV30 and TRBJ2-1; 7 bases map to TRBD2. This CDR3 contains 15 residues. Germline V gene data show CDR1 as GTSNPN and CDR2 as SVGIG (reference sequence). After removal of 2 bases from V and 3 bases from J, the junction contained 7 bases not matched to a gene. This chain's CDR3 is CAWSPASGYYNEQFF. The CDR3 DNA follows: TGTGCCTGGAGTCCCGCTAGCGGATACTACAATGAGCAGTTCTTC.

This clonotype was recorded at least ten times. The J gene is TRBJ2-7, the V gene TRBV19; TRBD1 matches at 11 bases. CDR3 length equals 15 residues. Germline CDR1 reads LNHDA; CDR2 reads SQIVND (reference sequence). Unmatched junction bases numbered 6, after V lost 5 bases and J lost 3 bases. CDR3 in amino acids: CASSHTGTGGYEQYF. The DNA for the CDR3 is TGTGCCAGTAGTCACACCGGGACAGGGGGCTACGAGCAGTACTTC.

This clonotype was detected many times. V is TRBV6-5 and J is TRBJ1-5, with 8 bases fitting TRBD1. V was pared by 7 bases and J by 2 bases, with 1 base of the junction left unmatched. The germline gives CDR1 MNHEY, CDR2 SVGAGI. The CDR3 contains 13 residues. CDR3 in amino acids: CASKDRGNQPQHF. The CDR3, as DNA: TGTGCCAGCAAGGACAGGGGCAATCAGCCCCAGCATTTT.

The chain is built from TRBV14 and TRBJ1-2; tentatively, D is TRBD1 (5 bases). Germline values: CDR1 SGHDN, CDR2 FVKESK. This CDR3 has 17 amino acids. V was shortened by 3 bases and J by 2 bases, with 19 bases between the two germline ends. CDR3 in amino acids: CASSHYVGTKPNYGYTF. The CDR3 nucleotides read TGTGCCAGCAGCCATTATGTCGGGACCAAACCCAACTATGGCTACACCTTC.

This clonotype was observed at least ten times. The CDR3 loop is CASSYSLRGRINYGYTF. As DNA, the CDR3 is TGTGCCAGTAGTTATAGCCTAAGAGGGAGGATTAACTATGGCTACACCTTC. The chain recombines TRBV19 with TRBJ1-2, with D unresolved. This CDR3 has 17 residues. CDR1 is LNHDA and CDR2 is SQIVND in the germline V gene (reference sequence). V lost 5 bases and J 1 base, leaving 20 bases between the germline ends.

This clonotype was counted at least ten times. The chain recombines TRBV19 with TRBJ2-7, with D tentatively TRBD2 (5 bases). CDR1 is LNHDA and CDR2 is SQIVND in the germline V gene (reference sequence). V dropped 11 bases and J dropped 0 bases, with 17 bases sitting between them. The CDR3 has 14 residues. The CDR3 is CASHPGRDSYEQYF. The CDR3 nucleotides are TGTGCCTCCCACCCCGGACGGGACTCCTACGAGCAGTACTTC. The full variable domain, its missing parts supplied by reference TRBV19 and TRBJ2-7, is DGGITQSPKYLFRKEGQNVTLSCEQNLNHDAMYWYRQDPGQGLRLIYYSQIVNDFQKGDIAEGYSVSREKKESFPLTVTSAQKNPTAFYLCASHPGRDSYEQYFGPGTRLTVT.

This clonotype was observed many times. The rearrangement links TRBV10-3 to TRBJ2-2; D possibly matches TRBD1 or TRBD2 (5 bases each). Germline V lookup: CDR1 ENHRY, CDR2 SYGVKD. This CDR3 region has 14 residues. V gave up 10 bases and J gave up 3 bases, with 15 bases separating them. Written as DNA, the CDR3 is TGTGCCACCAACCGGGACGGGGACACCGGGGAGCTGTTTTTT. The encoded protein is CATNRDGDTGELFF.

Points on this clonotype: At one end, the junction sequence differs from germline, possibly due to a read error. The chain combines TRBV12-3 or TRBV12-4 with TRBJ1-1; D is uncertain. This CDR3 contains 12 residues. CDR3 region: CASISFGTEAYF. In nucleotides, the CDR3 is TGTGCCAGCATCTCGTTCGGTACTGAAGCTTACTTT.

This clonotype appeared many times. This sequence joins TRBV7-8 and TRBJ2-7, with a possible D match to TRBD2 (6 bases). The CDR3 spans 17 residues. V was cut by 2 bases and J by 2 bases, with 19 bases left in between. CDR1 and CDR2 from the germline V gene are SGHVS and FQNEAQ. The CDR3 nucleotides are TGTGCCAGCAGCTTAATGTTAGCGGAAGGTTACCCCTACGAGCAGTACTTC. It encodes CASSLMLAEGYPYEQYF. Combining the CDR3 with reference TRBV7-8 and TRBJ2-7 gives the whole variable domain GAGVSQSPRYKVAKRGQDVALRCDPISGHVSLFWYQQALGQGPEFLTYFQNEAQLDKSGLPSDRFFAERPEGSVSTLKIQRTQQEDSAVYLCASSLMLAEGYPYEQYFGPGTRLTVT.

This clonotype was seen many times. The V call is TRBV12-3 or TRBV12-4, the J call TRBJ1-1; D call uncertain. Trimming removed 5 bases at V and 0 bases at J, with 22 bases between. The CDR3 covers 18 residues. CDR3 nucleotide sequence: TGTGCCAGCAGTCCAAATCGATTAGCCTCGTTCATGAACACTGAAGCTTTCTTT. This encodes CASSPNRLASFMNTEAFF.

This clonotype occurred many times. The V gene is TRBV12-3 or TRBV12-4, the J gene TRBJ2-7; the D is unclear. Trimming shortened V by 1 base and J by 0 bases, and 10 bases separated the two germline ends. The CDR3 has 15 amino acids. The CDR3 DNA follows: TGTGCCAGCAGTTTAGTTGGCACGAGCTCCTACGAGCAGTACTTC. Amino acid sequence: CASSLVGTSSYEQYF.

This clonotype was picked up many times. The chain is built from TRBV10-3 and TRBJ2-5; D might be TRBD1 (6 bases). The CDR3 loop spans 12 amino acids. V was trimmed by 8 bases and J by 0 bases, leaving 7 bases between them. Germline V gene lookup returns CDR1 ENHRY and CDR2 SYGVKD. The CDR3 here is CAIQGYQETQYF. CDR3 DNA: TGTGCCATCCAGGGGTACCAAGAGACCCAGTACTTC.

This clonotype showed up just a few times. This chain connects TRBV7-2 to TRBJ2-5; D is possibly TRBD2 (6 bases). V was pared by 1 base and J by 6 bases, with 12 bases between. Germline CDR1 is SGHTA and CDR2 is FQGNSA. The CDR3 has 14 residues. The CDR3 loop reads CASSLGISGKTQYF. The CDR3 DNA reads as TGTGCCAGCAGCTTAGGCATTAGCGGAAAGACCCAGTACTTC.

This clonotype was observed at least ten times. In DNA, the CDR3 is TGTGCCAGCAGGCGGGGGGGGTTCTCCTACGAGCAGTACTTC. Its protein is CASRRGGFSYEQYF. The chain links TRBV6-1 to TRBJ2-7; 9 bases map to TRBD2. The germline gives CDR1 MNHNS, CDR2 SASEGT. This CDR3 is 14 amino acids long. Germline trimming cut 6 bases from V and 0 bases from J; bases unmatched to any gene: 3.

This clonotype was seen many times. The chain links TRBV13 to TRBJ2-7; 7 bases fit TRBD2. The ends lost 0 bases at V and 5 bases at J; junction bases unmatched: 1. This CDR3 region has 13 residues. The germline V gene has CDR1 PRHDT and CDR2 FYEKMQ (reference sequence). CDR3: CASSLGLANEQYF. The CDR3, as DNA: TGTGCCAGCAGCTTAGGACTAGCGAACGAGCAGTACTTC. The complete variable domain, with remaining parts taken from reference TRBV13 and TRBJ2-7, reads AAGVIQSPRHLIKEKRETATLKCYPIPRHDTVYWYQQGPGQDPQFLISFYEKMQSDKGSIPDRFSAQQFSDYHSELNMSSLELGDSALYFCASSLGLANEQYFGPGTRLTVT.

This clonotype was observed many times. This chain connects TRBV10-3 to TRBJ2-7; D gene uncertain. The CDR3 runs to 12 residues. Germline CDR1 is ENHRY and CDR2 is SYGVKD. The V and J ends lost 4 bases and 5 bases respectively, with 9 bases between them. The CDR3 sequence: CAISGLIDEQYF. The CDR3, as DNA: TGTGCCATCAGTGGTCTTATCGACGAGCAGTACTTC.